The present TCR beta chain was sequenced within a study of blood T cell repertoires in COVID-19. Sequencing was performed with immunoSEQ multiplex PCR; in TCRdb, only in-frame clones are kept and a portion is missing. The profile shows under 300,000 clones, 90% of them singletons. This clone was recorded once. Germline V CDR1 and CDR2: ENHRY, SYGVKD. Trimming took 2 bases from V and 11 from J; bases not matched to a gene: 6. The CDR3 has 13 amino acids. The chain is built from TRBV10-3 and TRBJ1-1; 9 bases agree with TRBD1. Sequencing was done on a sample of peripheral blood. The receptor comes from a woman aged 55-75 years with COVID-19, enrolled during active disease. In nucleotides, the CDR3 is TGTGCCATCAGTGAGGGGACAGGGCCGAAGGCTTTCTTT. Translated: CAISEGTGPKAFF.